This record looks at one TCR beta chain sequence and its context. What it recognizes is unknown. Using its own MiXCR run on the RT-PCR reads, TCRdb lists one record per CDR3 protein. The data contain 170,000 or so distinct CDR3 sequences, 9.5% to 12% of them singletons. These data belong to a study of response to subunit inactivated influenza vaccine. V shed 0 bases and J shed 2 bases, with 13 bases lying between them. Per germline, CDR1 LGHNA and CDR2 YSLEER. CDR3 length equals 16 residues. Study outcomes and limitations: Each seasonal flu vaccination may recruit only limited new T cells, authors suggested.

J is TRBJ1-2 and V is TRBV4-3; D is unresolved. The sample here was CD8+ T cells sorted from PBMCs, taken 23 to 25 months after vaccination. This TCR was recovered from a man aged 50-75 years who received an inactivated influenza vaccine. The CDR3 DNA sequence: TGCGCCAGCAGCCAAGATGGAAGAGGACTCAACTATGGCTACACCTTC. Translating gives CASSQDGRGLNYGYTF.